This TCR beta chain was sequenced in a study of cytomegalovirus exposure and HLA in healthy donors. PCR was performed using 60 Vbeta and 13 Jbeta primers. Measured with immunoSEQ multiplex PCR; TCRdb has only the in-frame clones, and not every one. The sample contains around 140,000 clones, more than 75% of which appear only once. CDR1 is MDHEN, CDR2 SYDVKM, per germline. Trimming took off 11 bases at V and 4 bases at J, with 24 bases between the two ends. This CDR3 has 16 residues. This sequence joins TRBV28 and TRBJ2-1; D remains ambiguous. The sequence came from a woman in her twenties or thirties in good health and CMV-seronegative. Sequencing used PBMCs. The CDR3 DNA is TGTGCCGCCCCCCCCGTAGAGCGACCGTCGTACAATGAGCAGTTCTTC. Protein: CAAPPVERPSYNEQFF.